One T cell receptor (beta chain) is described in this entry. The target antigen is unknown. The time point here: week 5, during vaccination. The content of each vaccine dose was 300 ug of mutant IDH1 20-mer peptide, and topical imiquimod accompanied it. Germline lookup yields CDR1 MNHNY and CDR2 SVGAGI (reference sequence). V was trimmed by 7 bases and J by 6 bases, leaving 18 bases between them. This CDR3 has 14 residues. The record originates from a study of a mutant IDH1 vaccine in newly diagnosed glioma. Whole-study context: During weeks 1, 3, 5, 7, 11, 15, 19 and 23, patients received eight vaccinations. Patients began vaccination 4-6 weeks after radiotherapy alone, or with temozolomide cycles. Earlier care involved radiotherapy, temozolomide, or both, and the majority received both. General study points: Changes in top peripheral clonotypes did not appear linked to pseudoprogression.

Repertoires were generated with immunoSEQ multiplex PCR, while TCRdb's copy carries only in-frame clones and drops some. The repertoire holds some 42,000 clones, with approximately 85% as singletons. Sequencing used PBMCs, obtained from a glioma patient whose treatment included an IDH1 peptide vaccine. The origin of this receptor is a man aged 35 to 55 with glioma. The chain employs TRBV6-6 and TRBJ1-2, with a tentative D call TRBD1 (6 bases). The CDR3 sequence: CASTQPGGGHGYTF. CDR3 DNA: TGTGCCAGCACCCAACCCGGGGGGGGGCATGGCTACACCTTC.